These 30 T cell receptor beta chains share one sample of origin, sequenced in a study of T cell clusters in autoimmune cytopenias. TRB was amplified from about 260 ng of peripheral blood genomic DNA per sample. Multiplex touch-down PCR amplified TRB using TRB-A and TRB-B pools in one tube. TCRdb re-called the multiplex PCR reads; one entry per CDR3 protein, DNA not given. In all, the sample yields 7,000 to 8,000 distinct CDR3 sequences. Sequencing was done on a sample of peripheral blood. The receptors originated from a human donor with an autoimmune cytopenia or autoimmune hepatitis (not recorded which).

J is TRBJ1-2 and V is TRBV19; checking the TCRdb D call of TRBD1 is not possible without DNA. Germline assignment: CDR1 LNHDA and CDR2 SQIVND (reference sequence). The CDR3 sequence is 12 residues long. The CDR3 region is CASRGGAYGYTF.

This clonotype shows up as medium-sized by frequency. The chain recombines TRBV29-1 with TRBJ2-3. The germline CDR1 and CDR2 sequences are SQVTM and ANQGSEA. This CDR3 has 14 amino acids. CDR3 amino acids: CSVVAGAIDDTQYF.

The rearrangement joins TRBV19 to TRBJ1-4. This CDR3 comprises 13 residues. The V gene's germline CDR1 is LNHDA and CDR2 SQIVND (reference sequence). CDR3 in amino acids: CASKLRGGEKLFF. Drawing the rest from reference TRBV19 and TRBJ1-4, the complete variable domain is DGGITQSPKYLFRKEGQNVTLSCEQNLNHDAMYWYRQDPGQGLRLIYYSQIVNDFQKGDIAEGYSVSREKKESFPLTVTSAQKNPTAFYLCASKLRGGEKLFFGSGTQLSVL.

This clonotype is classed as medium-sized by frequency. CDR3 protein: CASKGPLWYNEQFF. The V call is TRBV19, the J call TRBJ2-1; there is no DNA to check the TCRdb D call of TRBD1. The CDR3 spans 14 residues. In germline, CDR1 is LNHDA, CDR2 SQIVND (reference sequence).

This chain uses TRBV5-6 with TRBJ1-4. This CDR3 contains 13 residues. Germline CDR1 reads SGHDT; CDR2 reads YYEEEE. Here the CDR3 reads CASSLVSSEKLFF.

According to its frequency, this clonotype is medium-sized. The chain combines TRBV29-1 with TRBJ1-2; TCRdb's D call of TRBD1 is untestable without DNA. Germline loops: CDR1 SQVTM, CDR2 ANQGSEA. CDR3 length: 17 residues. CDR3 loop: CSVGFGGRGSQGYGYTF.

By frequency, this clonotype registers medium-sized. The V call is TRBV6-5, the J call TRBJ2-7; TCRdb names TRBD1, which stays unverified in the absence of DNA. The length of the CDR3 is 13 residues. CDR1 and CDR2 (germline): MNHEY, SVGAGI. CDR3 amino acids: CASSTEQGIEQYF.

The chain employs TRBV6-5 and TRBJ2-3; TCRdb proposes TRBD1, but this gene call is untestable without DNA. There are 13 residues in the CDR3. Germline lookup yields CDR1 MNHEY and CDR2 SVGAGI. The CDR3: CASSPPGADTQYF.

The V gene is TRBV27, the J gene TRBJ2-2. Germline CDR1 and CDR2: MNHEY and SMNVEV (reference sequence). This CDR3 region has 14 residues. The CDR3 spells CASSLSPNTGELFF.

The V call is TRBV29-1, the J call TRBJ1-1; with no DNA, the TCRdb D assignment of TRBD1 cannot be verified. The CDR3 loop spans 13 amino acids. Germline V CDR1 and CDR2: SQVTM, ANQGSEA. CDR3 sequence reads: CRTSGTMNTEAFF.

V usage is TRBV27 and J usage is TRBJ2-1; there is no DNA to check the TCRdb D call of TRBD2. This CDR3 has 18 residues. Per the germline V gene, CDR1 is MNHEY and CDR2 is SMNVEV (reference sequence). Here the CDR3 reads CASSLALGLGVTANEQFF.

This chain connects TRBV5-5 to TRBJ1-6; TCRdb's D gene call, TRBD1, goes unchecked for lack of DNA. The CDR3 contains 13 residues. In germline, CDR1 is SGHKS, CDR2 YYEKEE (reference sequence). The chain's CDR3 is CASKRDPHSPLHF.

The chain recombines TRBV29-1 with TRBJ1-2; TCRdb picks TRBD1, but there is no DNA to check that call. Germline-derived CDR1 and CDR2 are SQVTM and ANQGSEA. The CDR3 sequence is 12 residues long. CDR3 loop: CSVFQDIRGYTF.

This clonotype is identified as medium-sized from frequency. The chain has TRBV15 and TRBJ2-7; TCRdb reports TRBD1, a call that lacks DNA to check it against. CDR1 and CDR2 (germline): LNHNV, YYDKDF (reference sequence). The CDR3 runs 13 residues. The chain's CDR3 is CATSTRQGYEQYF. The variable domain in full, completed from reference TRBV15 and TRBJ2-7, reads DAMVIQNPRYQVTQFGKPVTLSCSQTLNHNVMYWYQQKSSQAPKLLFHYYDKDFNNEADTPDNFQSRRPNTSFCFLDIRSPGLGDTAMYLCATSTRQGYEQYFGPGTRLTVT.

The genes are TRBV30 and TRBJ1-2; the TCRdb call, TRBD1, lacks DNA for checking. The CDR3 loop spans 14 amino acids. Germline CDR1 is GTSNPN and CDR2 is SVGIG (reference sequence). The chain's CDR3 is CAWSRGGEGYGYTF.

The CDR3: CAWSQGAGYTF. The chain has TRBV30 and TRBJ1-2; TCRdb designates TRBD1, a call that cannot be tested without DNA. This CDR3 spans 11 amino acids. Germline V gene lookup returns CDR1 GTSNPN and CDR2 SVGIG (reference sequence).

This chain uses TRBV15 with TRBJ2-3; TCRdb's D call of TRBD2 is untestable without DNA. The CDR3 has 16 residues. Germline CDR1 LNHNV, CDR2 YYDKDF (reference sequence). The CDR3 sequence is CATSTASGRQRDTQYF.

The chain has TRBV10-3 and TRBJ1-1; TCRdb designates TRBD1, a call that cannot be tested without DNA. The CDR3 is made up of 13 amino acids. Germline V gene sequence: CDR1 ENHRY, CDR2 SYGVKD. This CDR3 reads CAIGAQINTEAFF.

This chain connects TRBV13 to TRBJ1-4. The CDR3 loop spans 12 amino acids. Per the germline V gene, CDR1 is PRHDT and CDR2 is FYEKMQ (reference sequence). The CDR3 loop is CASSLGGLKLFF.

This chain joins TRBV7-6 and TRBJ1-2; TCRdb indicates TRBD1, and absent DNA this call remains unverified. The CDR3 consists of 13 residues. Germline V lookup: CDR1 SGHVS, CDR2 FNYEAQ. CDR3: CASSPGVGYGYTF.

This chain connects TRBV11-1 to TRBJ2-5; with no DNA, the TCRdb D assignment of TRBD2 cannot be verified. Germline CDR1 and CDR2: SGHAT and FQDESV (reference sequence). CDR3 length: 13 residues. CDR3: CASSQGREETQYF.

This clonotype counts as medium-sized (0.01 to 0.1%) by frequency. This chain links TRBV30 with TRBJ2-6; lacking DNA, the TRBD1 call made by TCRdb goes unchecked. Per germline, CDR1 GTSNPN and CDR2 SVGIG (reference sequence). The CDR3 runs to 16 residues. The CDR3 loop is CAWSPGQGLGSNVLTF.

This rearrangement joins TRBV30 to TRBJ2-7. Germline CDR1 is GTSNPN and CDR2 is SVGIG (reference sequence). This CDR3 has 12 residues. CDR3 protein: CAWSQNGYEQYF.

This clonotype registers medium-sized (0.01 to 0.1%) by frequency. The CDR3 protein is CASSSGQDTEAFF. V is TRBV11-1 and J is TRBJ1-1. The CDR3 covers 13 residues. In germline, CDR1 is SGHAT, CDR2 FQDESV (reference sequence).

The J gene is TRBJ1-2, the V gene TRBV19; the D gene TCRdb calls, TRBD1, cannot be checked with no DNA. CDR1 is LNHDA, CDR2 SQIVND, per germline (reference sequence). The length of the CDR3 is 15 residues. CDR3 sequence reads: CASSTGQSSLYGYTF.

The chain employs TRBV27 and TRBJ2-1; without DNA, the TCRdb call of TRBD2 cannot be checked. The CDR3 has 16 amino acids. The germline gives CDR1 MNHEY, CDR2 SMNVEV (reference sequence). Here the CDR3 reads CASSLWASDGYNEQFF.

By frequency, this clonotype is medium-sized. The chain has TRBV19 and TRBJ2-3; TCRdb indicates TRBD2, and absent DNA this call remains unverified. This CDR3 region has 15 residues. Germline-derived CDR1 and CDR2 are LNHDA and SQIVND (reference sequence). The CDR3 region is CASSGIRDSRDTQYF.

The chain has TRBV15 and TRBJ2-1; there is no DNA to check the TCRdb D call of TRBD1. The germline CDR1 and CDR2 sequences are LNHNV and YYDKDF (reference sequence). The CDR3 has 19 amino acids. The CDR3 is CATSRDRTGERLTYNEQFF.

Here the CDR3 reads CASSFTNTGELFF. J is TRBJ2-2 and V is TRBV11-2. CDR1 SGHAT and CDR2 FQNNGV come from the germline V gene. The CDR3 has 13 amino acids.

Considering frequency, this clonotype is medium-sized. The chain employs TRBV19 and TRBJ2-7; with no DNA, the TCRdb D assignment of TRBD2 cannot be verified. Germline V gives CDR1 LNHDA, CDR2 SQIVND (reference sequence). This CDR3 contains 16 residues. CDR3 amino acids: CASSTRGAGGSYEQYF.